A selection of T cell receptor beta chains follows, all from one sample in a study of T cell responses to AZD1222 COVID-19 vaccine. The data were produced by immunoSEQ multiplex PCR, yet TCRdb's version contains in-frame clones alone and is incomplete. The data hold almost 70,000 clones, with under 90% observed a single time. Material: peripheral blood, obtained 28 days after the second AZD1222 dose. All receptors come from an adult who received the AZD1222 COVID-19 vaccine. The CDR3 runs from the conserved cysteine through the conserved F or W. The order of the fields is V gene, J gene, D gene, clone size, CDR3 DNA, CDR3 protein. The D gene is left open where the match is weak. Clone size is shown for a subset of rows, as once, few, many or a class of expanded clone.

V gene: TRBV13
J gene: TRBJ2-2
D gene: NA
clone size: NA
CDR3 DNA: TGTGCCAGCACTCCGGCACAAGGCAGGGGAAACACCGGGGAGCTGTTTTTT
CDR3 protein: CASTPAQGRGNTGELFF

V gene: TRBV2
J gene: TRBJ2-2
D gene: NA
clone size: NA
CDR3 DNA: TGTGCCAGCAGTCGCAGTCAGGGGGGGACCGGGGAGCTGTTTTTT
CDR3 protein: CASSRSQGGTGELFF

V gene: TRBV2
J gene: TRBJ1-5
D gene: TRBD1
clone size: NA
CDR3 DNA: TGTGCCAGCAGAGGGACAGGGAGGGGCAATCAGCCCCAGCATTTT
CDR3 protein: CASRGTGRGNQPQHF

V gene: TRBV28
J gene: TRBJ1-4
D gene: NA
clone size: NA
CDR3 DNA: TGTGCCAGCAGTTCTAACGGTGGGAATGAAAAACTGTTTTTT
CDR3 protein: CASSSNGGNEKLFF

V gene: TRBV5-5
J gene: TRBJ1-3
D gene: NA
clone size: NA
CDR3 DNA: TGTGCCAGCAGCTTGAGGAACACTGGAAACACCATATATTTT
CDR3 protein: CASSLRNTGNTIYF

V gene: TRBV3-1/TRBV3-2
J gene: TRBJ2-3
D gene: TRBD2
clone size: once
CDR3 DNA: TGTGCCAGCAGCCAAGGCGGGAGCTTCACAGATACGCAGTATTTT
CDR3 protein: CASSQGGSFTDTQYF

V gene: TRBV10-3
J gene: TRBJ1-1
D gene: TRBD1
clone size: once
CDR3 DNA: TGTGCCATCAGTGGGCCGGGACAGGGGGCCACTGAAGCTTTCTTT
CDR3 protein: CAISGPGQGATEAFF

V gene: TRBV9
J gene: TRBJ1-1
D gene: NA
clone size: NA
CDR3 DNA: TGTGCCAGCAGCGTAGCAGAGATAAACACTGAAGCTTTCTTT
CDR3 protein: CASSVAEINTEAFF

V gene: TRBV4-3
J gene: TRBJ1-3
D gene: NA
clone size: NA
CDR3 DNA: TGCGCCAGCAGCCAAGACAGGAGCTCTGGAAACACCATATATTTT
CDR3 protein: CASSQDRSSGNTIYF

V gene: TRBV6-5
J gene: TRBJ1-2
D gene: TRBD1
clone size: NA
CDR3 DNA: TGTGCCAGCAGACGAGGGACAGGGAACTATGGCTACACCTTC
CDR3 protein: CASRRGTGNYGYTF

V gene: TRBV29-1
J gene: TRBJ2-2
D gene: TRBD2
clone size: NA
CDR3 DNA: TGCAGCGTCCTCGGACTAGAGAGTACCGGGGAGCTGTTTTTT
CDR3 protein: CSVLGLESTGELFF

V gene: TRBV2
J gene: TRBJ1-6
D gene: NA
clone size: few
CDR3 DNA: TGTGCCAGCAGTGAAAACCGCCCAACTGCTTCACCCCTCCACTTT
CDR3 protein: CASSENRPTASPLHF

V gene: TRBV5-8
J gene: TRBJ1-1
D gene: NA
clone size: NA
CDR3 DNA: TGTGCCAGCAGCTTGTTCCGTCGGCGGGGGACTGAAGCTTTCTTT
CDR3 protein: CASSLFRRRGTEAFF

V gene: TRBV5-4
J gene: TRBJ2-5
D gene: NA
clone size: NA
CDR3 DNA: TGTGCCAGCAGCTTGGCGGGGGCCCAAGAGACCCAGTACTTC
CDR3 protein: CASSLAGAQETQYF

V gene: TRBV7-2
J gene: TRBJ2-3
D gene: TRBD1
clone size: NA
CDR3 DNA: TGTGCCAGCAGCTTAATTGGGACAGCGCAGTATTTT
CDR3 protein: CASSLIGTAQYF

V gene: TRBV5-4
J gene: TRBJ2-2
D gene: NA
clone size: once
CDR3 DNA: TGTGCCAGCAGCCCCCGACAGAGAGCTAACACCGGGGAGCTGTTTTTT
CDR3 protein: CASSPRQRANTGELFF

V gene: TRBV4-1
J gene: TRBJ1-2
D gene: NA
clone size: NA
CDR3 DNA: TGCGCCAGCAGCCAAGAAGTTCCGGGGGTTTTGGGTGGCTACACCTTC
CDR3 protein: CASSQEVPGVLGGYTF

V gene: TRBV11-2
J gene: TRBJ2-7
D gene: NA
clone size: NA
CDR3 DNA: TGTGCCAGCAGCTTAGTGTCCACCTACGAGCAGTACTTC
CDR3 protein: CASSLVSTYEQYF

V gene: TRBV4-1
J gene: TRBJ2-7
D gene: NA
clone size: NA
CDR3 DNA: TGCGCCAGCAGCCAGTCGGTAGGGGAAAACGAGCAGTACTTC
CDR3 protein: CASSQSVGENEQYF

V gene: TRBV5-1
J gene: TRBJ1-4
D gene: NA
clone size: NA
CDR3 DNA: TGCGCCAGCAGCCGGGGCTCGAGGGATGAAAAACTGTTTTTT
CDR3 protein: CASSRGSRDEKLFF

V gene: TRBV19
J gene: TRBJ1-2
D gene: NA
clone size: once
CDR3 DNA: TGTGCCAGTAGTATACAGGGTGCTAACTATGGCTACACCTTC
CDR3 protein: CASSIQGANYGYTF

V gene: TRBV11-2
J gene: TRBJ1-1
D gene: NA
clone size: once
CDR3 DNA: TGTGCCAGCAGCCTCGAGGGAGGGGCTGAAGCTTTCTTT
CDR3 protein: CASSLEGGAEAFF

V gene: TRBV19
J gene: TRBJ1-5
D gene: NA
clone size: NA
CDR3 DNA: TGTGCCAGTAGTACAACTAGCAATCAGCCCCAGCATTTT
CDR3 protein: CASSTTSNQPQHF

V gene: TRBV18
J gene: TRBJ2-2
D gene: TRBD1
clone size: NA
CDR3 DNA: TGTGCCAGCTCACCCGCCGACAGGGGGTCCACCGGGGAGCTGTTTTTT
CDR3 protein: CASSPADRGSTGELFF

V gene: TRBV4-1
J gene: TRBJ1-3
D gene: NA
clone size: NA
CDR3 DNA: TGCGCCAGCAGCCAAGCCACGCTGCTCTCTGGAAACACCATATATTTT
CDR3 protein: CASSQATLLSGNTIYF

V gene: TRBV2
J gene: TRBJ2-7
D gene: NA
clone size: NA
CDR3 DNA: TGTGCCGGGAGGGGGTACTCCTACGAGCAGTACTTC
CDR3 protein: CAGRGYSYEQYF

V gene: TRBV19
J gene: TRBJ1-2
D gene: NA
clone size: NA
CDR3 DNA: TGTGCCAGTACCGTAGGGCGGGCAGGCTACACCTTC
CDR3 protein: CASTVGRAGYTF

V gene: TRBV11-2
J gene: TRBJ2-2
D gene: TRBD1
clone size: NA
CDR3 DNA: TGTGCCAGCAGCTTAACGACAGGGGGCACCGGGGAGCTGTTTTTT
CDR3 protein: CASSLTTGGTGELFF

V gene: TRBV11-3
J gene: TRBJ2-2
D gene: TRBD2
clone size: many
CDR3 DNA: TGTGCCAGCAGCCTGCCGCGGGGGGCGAACACCGGGGAGCTGTTTTTT
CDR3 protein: CASSLPRGANTGELFF

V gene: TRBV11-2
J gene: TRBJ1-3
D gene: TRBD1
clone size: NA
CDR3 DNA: TGTGCCAGCAGCACGGGACAGGGGGTTACTGGAAACACCATATATTTT
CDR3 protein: CASSTGQGVTGNTIYF

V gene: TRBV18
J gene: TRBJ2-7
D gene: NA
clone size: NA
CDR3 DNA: TGTGCCAGCTCACCCGGAGGGGGATCCGAGCAGTACTTC
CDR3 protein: CASSPGGGSEQYF

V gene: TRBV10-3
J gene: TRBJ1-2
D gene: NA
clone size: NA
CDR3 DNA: TGTGCCATCAGTGAGTCTTCGGTTTTCTCGGGGTATTTC
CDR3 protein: CAISESSVFSGYF